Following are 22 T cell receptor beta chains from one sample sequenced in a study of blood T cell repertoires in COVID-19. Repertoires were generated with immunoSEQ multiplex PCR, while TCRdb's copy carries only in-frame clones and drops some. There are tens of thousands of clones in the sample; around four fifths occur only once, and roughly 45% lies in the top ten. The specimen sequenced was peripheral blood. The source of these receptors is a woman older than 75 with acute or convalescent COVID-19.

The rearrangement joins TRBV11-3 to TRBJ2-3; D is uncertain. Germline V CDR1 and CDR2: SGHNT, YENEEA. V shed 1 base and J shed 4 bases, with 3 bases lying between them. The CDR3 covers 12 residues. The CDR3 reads CASSLVSDTQYF. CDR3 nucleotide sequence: TGTGCCAGCAGCTTAGTCTCAGATACGCAGTATTTT.

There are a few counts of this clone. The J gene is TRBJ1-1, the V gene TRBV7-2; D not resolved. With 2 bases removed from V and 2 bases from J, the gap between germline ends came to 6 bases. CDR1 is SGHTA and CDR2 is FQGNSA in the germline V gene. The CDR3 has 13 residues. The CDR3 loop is CASSLQVNTEAFF. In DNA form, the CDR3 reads TGTGCCAGCAGCTTACAGGTTAACACTGAAGCTTTCTTT.

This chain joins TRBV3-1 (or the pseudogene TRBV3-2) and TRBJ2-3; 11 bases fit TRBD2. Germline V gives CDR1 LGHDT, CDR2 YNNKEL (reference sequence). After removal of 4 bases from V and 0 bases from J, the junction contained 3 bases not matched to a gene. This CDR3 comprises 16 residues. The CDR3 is CASSLTSGGSTDTQYF. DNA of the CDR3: TGTGCCAGCAGCCTCACTAGCGGGGGAAGCACAGATACGCAGTATTTT.

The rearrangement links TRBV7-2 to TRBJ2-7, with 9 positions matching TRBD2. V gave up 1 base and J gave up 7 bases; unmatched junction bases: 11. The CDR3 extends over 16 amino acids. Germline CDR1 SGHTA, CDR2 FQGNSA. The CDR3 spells CASSLVSGLASGEQYF. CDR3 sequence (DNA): TGTGCCAGCAGCTTAGTATCAGGACTAGCGTCCGGGGAGCAGTACTTC.

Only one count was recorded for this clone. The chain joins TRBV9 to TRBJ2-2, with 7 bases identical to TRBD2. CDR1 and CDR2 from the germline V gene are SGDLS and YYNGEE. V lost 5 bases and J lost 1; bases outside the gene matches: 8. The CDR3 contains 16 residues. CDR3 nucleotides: TGTGCCAGCAGGTGGGAGGGCCGTCAGAACACCGGGGAGCTGTTTTTT. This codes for CASRWEGRQNTGELFF.

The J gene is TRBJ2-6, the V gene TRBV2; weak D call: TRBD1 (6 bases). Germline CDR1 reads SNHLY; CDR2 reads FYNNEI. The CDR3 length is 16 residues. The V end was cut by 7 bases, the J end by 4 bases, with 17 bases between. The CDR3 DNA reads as TGTGCCAGCACACAGGGTAGACCCTCCGGGGCCAACGTCCTGACTTTC. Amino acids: CASTQGRPSGANVLTF. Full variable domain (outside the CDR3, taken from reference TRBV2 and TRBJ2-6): EPEVTQTPSHQVTQMGQEVILRCVPISNHLYFYWYRQILGQKVEFLVSFYNNEISEKSEIFDDQFSVERPDGSNFTLKIRSTKLEDSAMYFCASTQGRPSGANVLTFGAGSRLTVL.

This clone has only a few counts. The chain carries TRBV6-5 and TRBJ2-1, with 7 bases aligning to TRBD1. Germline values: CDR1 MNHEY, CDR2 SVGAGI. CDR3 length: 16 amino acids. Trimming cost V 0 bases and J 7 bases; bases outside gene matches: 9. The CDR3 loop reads CASSYSRGPGKNEQFF. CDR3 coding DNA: TGTGCCAGCAGTTACTCAAGGGGGCCAGGGAAAAATGAGCAGTTCTTC.

CDR3 coding DNA: TGTGCCAGCAGGTTGACAGGGGGCGAGCAGTACTTC. Translating it yields CASRLTGGEQYF. V is TRBV2 and J is TRBJ2-7; 9 nucleotides line up with TRBD1. The CDR3 extends over 12 amino acids. CDR1 and CDR2 (germline): SNHLY, FYNNEI. V lost 6 bases, J lost 6 bases, and 3 bases stayed unmatched.

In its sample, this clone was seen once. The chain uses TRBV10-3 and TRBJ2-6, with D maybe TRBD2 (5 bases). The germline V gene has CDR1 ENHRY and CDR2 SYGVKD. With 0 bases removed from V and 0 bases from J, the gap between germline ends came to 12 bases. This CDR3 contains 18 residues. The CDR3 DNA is TGTGCCATCAGTGAGTCGGCCGGAGGCCCCTCTGGGGCCAACGTCCTGACTTTC. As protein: CAISESAGGPSGANVLTF.

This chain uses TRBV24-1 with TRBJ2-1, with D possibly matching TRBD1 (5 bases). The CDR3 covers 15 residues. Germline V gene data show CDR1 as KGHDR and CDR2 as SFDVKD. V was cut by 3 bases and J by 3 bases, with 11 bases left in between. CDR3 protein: CATSDAGIGYNEQFF. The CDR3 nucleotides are TGTGCCACCAGTGATGCAGGGATTGGCTACAATGAGCAGTTCTTC.

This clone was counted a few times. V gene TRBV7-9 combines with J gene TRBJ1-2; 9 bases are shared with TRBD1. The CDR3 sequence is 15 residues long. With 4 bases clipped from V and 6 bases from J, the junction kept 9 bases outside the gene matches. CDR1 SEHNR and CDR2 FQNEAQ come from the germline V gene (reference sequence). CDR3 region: CASSSPWTGEDGYTF. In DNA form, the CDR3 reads TGTGCCAGCAGCTCACCCTGGACAGGGGAGGATGGCTACACCTTC.

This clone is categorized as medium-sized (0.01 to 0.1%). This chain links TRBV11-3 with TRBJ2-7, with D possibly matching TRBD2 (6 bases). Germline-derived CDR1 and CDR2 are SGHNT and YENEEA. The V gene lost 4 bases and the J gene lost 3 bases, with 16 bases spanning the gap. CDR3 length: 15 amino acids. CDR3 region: CASSSAGPHVYEQYF. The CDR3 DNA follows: TGTGCCAGCAGCTCTGCGGGGCCGCATGTCTACGAGCAGTACTTC.

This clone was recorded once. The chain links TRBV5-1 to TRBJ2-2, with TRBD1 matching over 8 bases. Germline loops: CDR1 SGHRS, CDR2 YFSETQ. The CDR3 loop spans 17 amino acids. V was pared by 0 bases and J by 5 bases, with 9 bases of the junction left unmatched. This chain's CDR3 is CASSLGAGGAGTGELFF. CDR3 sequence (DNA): TGCGCCAGCAGCTTGGGGGCAGGGGGCGCAGGAACCGGGGAGCTGTTTTTT.

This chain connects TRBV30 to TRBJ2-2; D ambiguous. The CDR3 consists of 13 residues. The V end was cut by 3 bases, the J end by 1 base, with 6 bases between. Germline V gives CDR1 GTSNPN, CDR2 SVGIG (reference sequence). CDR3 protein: CAWRQQNTGELFF. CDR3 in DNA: TGTGCCTGGAGACAGCAGAACACCGGGGAGCTGTTTTTT.

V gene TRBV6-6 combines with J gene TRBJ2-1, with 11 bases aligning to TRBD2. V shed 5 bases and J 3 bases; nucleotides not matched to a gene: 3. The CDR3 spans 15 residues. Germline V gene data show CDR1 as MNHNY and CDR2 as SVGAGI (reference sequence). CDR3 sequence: CASSLTSGGYNEQFF. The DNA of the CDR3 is TGTGCCAGCAGTCTAACTAGCGGGGGCTACAATGAGCAGTTCTTC.

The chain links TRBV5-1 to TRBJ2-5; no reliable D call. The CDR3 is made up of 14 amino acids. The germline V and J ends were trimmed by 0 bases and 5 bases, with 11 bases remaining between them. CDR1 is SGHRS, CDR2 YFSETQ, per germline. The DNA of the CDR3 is TGCGCCAGCAGCTTGGCCGGGTCCGGGGAGACCCAGTACTTC. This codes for CASSLAGSGETQYF.

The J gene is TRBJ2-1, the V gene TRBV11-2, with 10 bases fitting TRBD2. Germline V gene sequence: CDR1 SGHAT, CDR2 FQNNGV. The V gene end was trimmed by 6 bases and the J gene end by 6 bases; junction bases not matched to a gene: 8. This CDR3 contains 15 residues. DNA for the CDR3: TGTGCCAGCAGTCGATGGACTAGCGGCCCCAATGAGCAGTTCTTC. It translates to CASSRWTSGPNEQFF. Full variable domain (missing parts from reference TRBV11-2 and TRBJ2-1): EAGVAQSPRYKIIEKRQSVAFWCNPISGHATLYWYQQILGQGPKLLIQFQNNGVVDDSQLPKDRFSAERLKGVDSTLKIQPAKLEDSAVYLCASSRWTSGPNEQFFGPGTRLTVL.

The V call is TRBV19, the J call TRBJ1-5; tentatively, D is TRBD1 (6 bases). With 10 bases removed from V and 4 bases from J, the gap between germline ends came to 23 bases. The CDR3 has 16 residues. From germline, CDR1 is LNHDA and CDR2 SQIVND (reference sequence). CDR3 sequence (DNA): TGTGCCACAAGGAGGAGGGGGGGGAGAGAGAATCAGCCCCAGCATTTT. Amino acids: CATRRRGGRENQPQHF.

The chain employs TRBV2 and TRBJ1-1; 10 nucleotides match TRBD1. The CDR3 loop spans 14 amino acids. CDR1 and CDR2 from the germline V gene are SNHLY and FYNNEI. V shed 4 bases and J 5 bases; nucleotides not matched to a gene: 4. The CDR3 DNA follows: TGTGCCAGCAGTGCTTTGGGACAGGGGACTGAAGCTTTCTTT. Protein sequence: CASSALGQGTEAFF.

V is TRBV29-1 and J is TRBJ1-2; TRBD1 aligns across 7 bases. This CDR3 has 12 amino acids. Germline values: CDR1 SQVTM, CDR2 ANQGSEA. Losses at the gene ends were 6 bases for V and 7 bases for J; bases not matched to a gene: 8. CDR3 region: CSVRQGDGGYTF. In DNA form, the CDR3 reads TGCAGCGTCCGACAGGGTGATGGTGGCTACACCTTC. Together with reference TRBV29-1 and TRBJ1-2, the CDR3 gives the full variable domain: SAVISQKPSRDICQRGTSLTIQCQVDSQVTMMFWYRQQPGQSLTLIATANQGSEATYESGFVIDKFPISRPNLTFSTLTVSNMSPEDSSIYLCSVRQGDGGYTFGSGTRLTVV.

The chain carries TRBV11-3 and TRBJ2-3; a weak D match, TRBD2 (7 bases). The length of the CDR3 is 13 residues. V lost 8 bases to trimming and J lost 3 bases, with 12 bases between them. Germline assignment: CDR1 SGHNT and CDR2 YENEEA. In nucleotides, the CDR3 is TGTGCCAGCTCCAGGGGAGGGACAGATACGCAGTATTTT. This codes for CASSRGGTDTQYF.

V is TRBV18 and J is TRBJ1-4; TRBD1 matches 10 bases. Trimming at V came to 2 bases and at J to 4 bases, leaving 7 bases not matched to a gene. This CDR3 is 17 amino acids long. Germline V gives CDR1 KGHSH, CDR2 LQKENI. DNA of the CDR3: TGTGCCAGCTCACCATCGGACAGGGGGAGCCTTAATGAAAAACTGTTTTTT. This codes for CASSPSDRGSLNEKLFF.